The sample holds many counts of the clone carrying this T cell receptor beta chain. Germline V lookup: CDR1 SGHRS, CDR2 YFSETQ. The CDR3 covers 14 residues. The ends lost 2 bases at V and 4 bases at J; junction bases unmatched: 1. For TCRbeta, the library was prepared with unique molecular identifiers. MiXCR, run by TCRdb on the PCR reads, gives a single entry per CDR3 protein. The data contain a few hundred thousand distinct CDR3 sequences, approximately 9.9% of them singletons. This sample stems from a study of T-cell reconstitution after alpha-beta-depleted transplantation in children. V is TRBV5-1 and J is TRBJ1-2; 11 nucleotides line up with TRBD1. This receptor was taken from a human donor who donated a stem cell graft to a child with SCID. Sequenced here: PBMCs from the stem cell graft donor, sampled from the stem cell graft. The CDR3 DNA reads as TGCGCCAGCAGCTTCGGGACAGGGGGCTATGGCTACACCTTC. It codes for CASSFGTGGYGYTF.